These 24 T cell receptor beta chains were all obtained from the same sample, sequenced in a study of T cells after yellow fever vaccination. Using its own MiXCR run on the 5' RACE reads, TCRdb lists one record per CDR3 protein. Of about 320,000 distinct CDR3 sequences listed, 3.5% to 4.5% were seen once; the top ten hold approximately 19%. The sample consisted of PBMCs, taken 15 days after the yellow fever booster vaccination. The receptors were sampled from a man in his late teens or twenties who received the YFV17D yellow fever vaccine.

In this sample, this clonotype turned up many times. The chain links TRBV29-1 to TRBJ2-2; TRBD1 matches at 12 bases. The germline gives CDR1 SQVTM, CDR2 ANQGSEA. V lost 1 base, J lost 8 bases, and 8 bases stayed unmatched. The CDR3 consists of 16 residues. CDR3 protein: CSVEGLRDRGRGELFF. CDR3 bases: TGCAGCGTTGAAGGCCTTAGGGACAGGGGGCGAGGGGAGCTGTTTTTT.

This clonotype was seen ten or more times. The V and J genes are TRBV10-3 and TRBJ2-7; D unclear. V was pared by 3 bases and J by 4 bases, with 10 bases between. The CDR3 runs to 13 residues. Germline V gene lookup returns CDR1 ENHRY and CDR2 SYGVKD. The CDR3 reads CAISDAKVYEQYF. For the CDR3, the DNA is TGTGCCATCAGTGACGCGAAGGTATACGAGCAGTACTTC.

This clonotype occurred many times. The chain couples TRBV7-2 to TRBJ1-5; D remains unclear. This CDR3 is built from 12 residues. Trimming pared 3 bases from V and 2 bases from J, leaving 2 bases between. Germline lookup yields CDR1 SGHTA and CDR2 FQGNSA. Here the CDR3 reads CASSFRNQPQHF. In nucleotides, the CDR3 is TGTGCCAGCAGCTTTCGCAATCAGCCCCAGCATTTT.

This clonotype was found many times. The CDR3 nucleotides read TGTGCCAGCTCACGGGACAGGGGCTTCTCTGGGGCCAACGTCCTGACTTTC. Translated: CASSRDRGFSGANVLTF. The chain joins TRBV18 to TRBJ2-6; 10 bases are a match to TRBD1. The CDR3 extends over 17 amino acids. Trimming at V came to 4 bases and at J to 0 bases, leaving 3 bases not matched to a gene. In germline, CDR1 is KGHSH, CDR2 LQKENI.

This clonotype was seen more than once but under ten times. This rearrangement joins TRBV6-5 to TRBJ2-2; D is undetermined. The germline V gene encodes CDR1 MNHEY and CDR2 SVGAGI. The V and J ends lost 2 bases and 3 bases respectively, with 7 bases between them. There are 14 residues in the CDR3. This CDR3 reads CASSYGGYTGELFF. DNA of the CDR3: TGTGCCAGCAGTTACGGCGGATACACCGGGGAGCTGTTTTTT.

J is TRBJ1-2 and V is TRBV7-2; 7 nucleotides agree with TRBD1. Germline V gene lookup returns CDR1 SGHTA and CDR2 FQGNSA. The CDR3 has 15 residues. The J segment lost 6 bases and the V segment lost 8 bases, leaving 15 bases of the junction unmatched. The CDR3 DNA is TGTGCCAGCCCCTTCGAGGGGCAGGGGGTCGATGGCTACACCTTC. It specifies CASPFEGQGVDGYTF.

This clonotype came up many times. V gene TRBV5-1 combines with J gene TRBJ2-7; 7 nucleotides match TRBD1. CDR1 and CDR2 from the germline V gene are SGHRS and YFSETQ. The trim removed 0 bases at V and 6 bases at J, leaving 6 bases unmatched. This CDR3 region has 14 residues. The CDR3 DNA sequence: TGCGCCAGCAGCTTGGCCAAACAGGGGCTCGAGCAGTACTTC. Its translation is CASSLAKQGLEQYF.

Ten or more counts support this clonotype. The CDR3 protein is CASSPNQRDTQYF. CDR3 DNA: TGTGCCAGCAGCCCGAACCAACGGGATACGCAGTATTTT. The chain is built from TRBV7-2 and TRBJ2-3, with no clear D. CDR1 SGHTA and CDR2 FQGNSA come from the germline V gene. This CDR3 spans 13 amino acids. Trimming took 5 bases from V and 6 from J, leaving 12 bases between them.

This clonotype came up a few times. The rearrangement joins TRBV5-4 to TRBJ2-7; TRBD2 matches 7 bases. CDR3 length: 16 amino acids. V trimming: 7 bases; J trimming: 2 bases; junction bases outside the gene matches: 15. CDR1 SGHNT and CDR2 YYREEE come from the germline V gene (reference sequence). CDR3 in amino acids: CASGTGGVGQTYEQYV. CDR3 coding DNA: TGTGCCAGCGGAACTGGGGGGGTAGGGCAGACCTACGAGCAGTACGTC.

This clonotype was counted only a few times. The J gene is TRBJ2-5, the V gene TRBV1; the table names TRBD2, a call not compared with the DNA. TRBV1 is assigned pseudogene status. This CDR3 has 16 residues. The CDR3 here is CTSSQDPSGDQETQYF. CDR3 nucleotide sequence: TGCACCAGCAGCCAAGACCCTAGCGGGGACCAAGAGACCCAGTACTTC.

This clonotype was seen a handful of times. This chain joins TRBV7-9 and TRBJ1-1; no clear D. With 4 bases removed from V and 4 bases from J, the gap between germline ends came to 22 bases. Germline CDR1 SEHNR, CDR2 FQNEAQ (reference sequence). This CDR3 has 17 amino acids. The CDR3 loop is CASSSTGLAGKGTEAFF. The CDR3 DNA reads TGTGCCAGCAGCTCGACGGGGTTAGCGGGAAAGGGCACTGAAGCTTTCTTT.

The CDR3 region has the DNA TGTGCCAGTAGTATCGCTCAGCTTCCGGGACAAAAATATTTT. Its protein product is CASSIAQLPGQKYF. This chain connects TRBV19 to TRBJ2-3; D perhaps matches TRBD1 (6 bases). The CDR3 has 14 amino acids. Trimming removed 3 bases from V and 15 bases from J, with 22 bases in between. Per the germline V gene, CDR1 is LNHDA and CDR2 is SQIVND (reference sequence).

The table lists this clonotype with many counts. This chain joins TRBV6-6 and TRBJ2-2; D might be TRBD1 or TRBD2, each matching 6 bases. V lost 6 bases, J lost 8 bases, and 19 bases lay in between. This CDR3 spans 15 amino acids. Germline values: CDR1 MNHNY, CDR2 SVGAGI (reference sequence). The CDR3 sequence: CASRGDGGDTGELFF. CDR3 bases: TGTGCCAGCAGGGGCGACGGGGGCGATACTGGGGAGCTGTTTTTT.

This clonotype appeared many times. This sequence joins TRBV20-1 and TRBJ2-5; D remains unclear. The CDR3 is 14 amino acids. With 2 bases removed from V and 5 bases from J, the gap between germline ends came to 15 bases. CDR1 and CDR2 from the germline V gene are DFQATT and SNEGSKA (reference sequence). Here the CDR3 reads CSARYLVISETQYF. CDR3 nucleotides: TGCAGTGCTAGATATCTCGTGATTAGCGAGACCCAGTACTTC.

This clonotype was picked up many times. The rearrangement uses TRBV6-1 and TRBJ2-3; TRBD2 matches at 8 bases. The CDR3 is 15 residues long. CDR1 MNHNS and CDR2 SASEGT come from the germline V gene. V lost 1 base, J lost 2 bases, and 2 bases stayed unmatched. CDR3 residues: CASSEGTSHTDTQYF. The CDR3 DNA reads TGTGCCAGCAGTGAAGGGACTAGCCACACAGATACGCAGTATTTT.

The rearrangement joins TRBV5-1 to TRBJ2-1, with 7 bases matching TRBD2. Germline values: CDR1 SGHRS, CDR2 YFSETQ. CDR3 length equals 14 residues. Trimming cost V 4 bases and J 1 base; bases outside gene matches: 2. DNA of the CDR3: TGCGCCAGCAGCGGGGGGGAGTCCTACAATGAGCAGTTCTTC. Its protein product is CASSGGESYNEQFF.

This clonotype was picked up many times. V is TRBV7-9 and J is TRBJ1-1, with no clear D. The V gene lost 1 base and the J gene lost 4 bases, with 10 bases spanning the gap. The CDR3 extends over 14 amino acids. The V gene's germline CDR1 is SEHNR and CDR2 FQNEAQ (reference sequence). The CDR3 DNA reads TGTGCCAGCAGCTTAGTTTGGGGTGTCACTGAAGCTTTCTTT. Its translation: CASSLVWGVTEAFF.

This clonotype was found a few times. The rearrangement uses TRBV7-9 and TRBJ1-5; D might be TRBD1 (6 bases). The germline V gene encodes CDR1 SEHNR and CDR2 FQNEAQ (reference sequence). This CDR3 has 15 amino acids. V was cut by 5 bases and J by 0 bases, with 11 bases left in between. The chain's CDR3 is CASSGGGISNQPQHF. CDR3 DNA sequence: TGTGCCAGCAGCGGAGGGGGTATTAGCAATCAGCCCCAGCATTTT.

This rearrangement joins TRBV9 to TRBJ2-1, with 7 nucleotides matching TRBD1. Trimming removed 3 bases from V and 7 bases from J; junction bases left unmatched: 4. The length of the CDR3 is 13 residues. The germline gives CDR1 SGDLS, CDR2 YYNGEE. The CDR3 DNA is TGTGCCAGCAGCGGTACAGGGGCAAATGAGCAGTTCTTC. Protein: CASSGTGANEQFF.

This sequence joins TRBV2 and TRBJ2-1; D is undetermined. Deletions cut 4 bases from V and 5 bases from J, with 18 bases between. Germline V gene sequence: CDR1 SNHLY, CDR2 FYNNEI. There are 16 residues in the CDR3. This CDR3 is CASSGRSRLNHNEQFF. The CDR3 nucleotides read TGTGCCAGCAGTGGTCGCAGCCGTCTAAATCACAATGAGCAGTTCTTC. Drawing the rest from reference TRBV2 and TRBJ2-1, the complete variable domain is EPEVTQTPSHQVTQMGQEVILRCVPISNHLYFYWYRQILGQKVEFLVSFYNNEISEKSEIFDDQFSVERPDGSNFTLKIRSTKLEDSAMYFCASSGRSRLNHNEQFFGPGTRLTVL.

This clonotype was recorded many times. The gene calls are TRBV11-2 and TRBJ1-1; a possible D gene is TRBD1 (5 bases). The CDR3 sequence is 12 residues long. CDR1 and CDR2 from the germline V gene are SGHAT and FQNNGV. The V end was cut by 4 bases, the J end by 11 bases, with 14 bases between. CDR3 residues: CASSSRGGIAFF. The CDR3 region has the DNA TGTGCCAGCAGCTCTCGCGGGGGGATCGCTTTCTTT.

The gene calls are TRBV27 and TRBJ1-1; tentative D call: TRBD1 (5 bases). CDR1 and CDR2 from the germline V gene are MNHEY and SMNVEV (reference sequence). The CDR3 runs 17 residues. Trimming pared 6 bases from V and 3 bases from J, leaving 23 bases between. The CDR3 DNA is TGTGCCAGCAGCACCCTTCTAGGAGGGGAAGATTACACTGAAGCTTTCTTT. This translates into CASSTLLGGEDYTEAFF.

The chain employs TRBV7-2 and TRBJ2-6, with D uncertain. Between the trimmed V and J ends, which lost 5 bases and 9 bases, there was a span of 23 bases. Germline CDR1 and CDR2: SGHTA and FQGNSA. This CDR3 has 17 residues. The CDR3 DNA reads as TGTGCCAGCAGCCCCGTTGGCCCGGCAGGTCTGAACAACGTCCTGACTTTC. Its protein is CASSPVGPAGLNNVLTF.

A few counts support this clonotype. The CDR3 spells CASSSTSSLTTGELFF. Written as DNA, the CDR3 is TGCGCCAGCAGCTCGACTTCTTCCCTTACCACCGGGGAGCTGTTTTTT. The V call is TRBV5-1, the J call TRBJ2-2; D call uncertain. The germline V and J ends were trimmed by 3 bases and 4 bases, with 16 bases remaining between them. The germline CDR1 and CDR2 sequences are SGHRS and YFSETQ. The CDR3 sequence is 16 residues long.